The 9 T cell receptor beta chains below come from one sample, sequenced in a study of metastatic and nonmetastatic thyroid tumors. TCRdb reprocessed the PCR reads using MiXCR. The table has about 15,000 clones, roughly a quarter seen once; the top ten hold roughly 8%. Prior to thyroid surgery, none of the patients had received any treatment. Sequencing input: tumor tissue. These receptors were taken from a female donor with papillary thyroid cancer or a benign thyroid nodule (not recorded which). Some clones in this sample may be carry-over from other donors' samples.

This clone is medium-sized within its sample. The CDR3 bases are TGTGCCAGCAGCTCCCTCCATACTAGAGACAATGAGCAGTTCTTC. Translation: CASSSLHTRDNEQFF. The rearrangement joins TRBV7-8 to TRBJ2-1; D possibly corresponds to TRBD2 (5 bases). The CDR3 extends over 15 amino acids. The germline V gene has CDR1 SGHVS and CDR2 FQNEAQ. Between the trimmed V and J ends, which lost 4 bases and 5 bases, there was a span of 15 bases.

The chain uses TRBV7-2 and TRBJ1-5, with D maybe TRBD1 (5 bases). CDR1 is SGHTA, CDR2 FQGNSA, per germline. The length of the CDR3 is 14 residues. The V end lost 7 bases, the J end lost 6 bases, and 16 bases lay between the germline ends. As DNA, the CDR3 is TGTGCCAGCATCTTGGGTGGGACGCGTCAGCCCCAGCATTTT. It is translated as CASILGGTRQPQHF.

CDR3 in amino acids: CASSLAGGQNLNTEAFF. The CDR3 nucleotides are TGCGCCAGCAGCTTGGCCGGAGGACAGAACTTGAACACTGAAGCTTTCTTT. The chain couples TRBV5-1 to TRBJ1-1; D possibly corresponds to TRBD1 (6 bases). The CDR3 sequence is 17 residues long. V lost 0 bases to trimming and J lost 0 bases, with 15 bases between them. CDR1 SGHRS and CDR2 YFSETQ come from the germline V gene. The entire variable domain, with the rest obtained from reference TRBV5-1 and TRBJ1-1, is as follows: KAGVTQTPRYLIKTRGQQVTLSCSPISGHRSVSWYQQTPGQGLQFLFEYFSETQRNKGNFPGRFSGRQFSNSRSEMNVSTLELGDSALYLCASSLAGGQNLNTEAFFGQGTRLTVV.

On this clone itself: Relative to the germline gene, one junction end is altered; a read error may explain this. The J gene is TRBJ1-6, the V gene TRBV30, with a weak D call TRBD1 (6 bases). Germline V gene data show CDR1 as GTSNPN and CDR2 as SVGIG (reference sequence). The CDR3 has 11 residues. CDR3 bases: TGTGCCTGGAGTAAGGACAGAGGGCGCCTCTTT. This translates into CAWSKDRGRLF.

The chain carries TRBV5-1 and TRBJ1-1; D is unresolved. The CDR3 is 14 residues long. Trimming shortened V by 5 bases and J by 1 base, and 12 bases separated the two germline ends. Per the germline V gene, CDR1 is SGHRS and CDR2 is YFSETQ. CDR3 amino acids: CASSYYDPNTEAFF. For the CDR3, the DNA is TGCGCCAGCAGTTACTACGACCCGAACACTGAAGCTTTCTTT.

This clone showed up many times. This chain links TRBV19 with TRBJ2-2; maybe TRBD2 (6 bases). The CDR3 sequence is 17 residues long. CDR1 and CDR2 (germline): LNHDA, SQIVND (reference sequence). V lost 1 base and J 5 bases, leaving 17 bases between the germline ends. The CDR3 loop is CASSIAWRGVETGELFF. CDR3 DNA sequence: TGTGCCAGTAGTATAGCTTGGAGGGGAGTAGAGACCGGGGAGCTGTTTTTT.

The genes are TRBV20-1 and TRBJ2-3; perhaps TRBD2 as D (6 bases). There are 13 residues in the CDR3. The germline gives CDR1 DFQATT, CDR2 SNEGSKA (reference sequence). V lost 6 bases and J 4 bases, leaving 14 bases between the germline ends. DNA of the CDR3: TGCAGTGCCCCAGGACTATCTGCAGATACGCAGTATTTT. Its protein is CSAPGLSADTQYF.

This clone has more than one count but fewer than ten. The chain couples TRBV6-6 to TRBJ1-5; 7 bases are shared with TRBD1. Per the germline V gene, CDR1 is MNHNY and CDR2 is SVGAGI (reference sequence). The CDR3 sequence is 18 residues long. The V segment lost 2 bases and the J segment 2 bases; nucleotides outside the gene matches: 12. CDR3 sequence reads: CASSYLGQGVDGNQPQHF. The CDR3 nucleotides read TGTGCCAGCAGTTACCTGGGGCAGGGGGTTGACGGCAATCAGCCCCAGCATTTT.

This clone was picked up a small number of times. The J gene is TRBJ2-5, the V gene TRBV19; D ambiguous. V lost 1 base to trimming and J lost 13 bases, with 13 bases between them. In germline, CDR1 is LNHDA, CDR2 SQIVND (reference sequence). The CDR3 is made up of 12 amino acids. As DNA, the CDR3 is TGTGCCAGTAGTATAGTTGGAGAGACCATGTACTTC. Translated: CASSIVGETMYF.